This record concerns one TCR beta chain sequence. This CDR3 has 12 amino acids. V was clipped by 8 bases and J by 1 base, with 6 bases between them. Per germline, CDR1 PRHDT and CDR2 FYEKMQ (reference sequence). These data come from a study of OX40 agonist ivuxolimab in advanced cancers. Profiled with immunoSEQ multiplex PCR; TCRdb holds only in-frame clones, not every one. The sample shows approximately 62,000 clones, 89% of them seen only once. Sequenced material: CD4+ or CD8+ T cells sorted from blood, taken in a trial of the OX40 agonist ivuxolimab. This receptor was identified in an adult with an advanced solid tumor such as melanoma, head and neck, liver or kidney cancer. The chain links TRBV13 to TRBJ2-1; no clear D gene. CDR3 sequence (DNA): TGTGCCAGCCGATCTTCCTACAATGAGCAGTTCTTC. Amino acids: CASRSSYNEQFF.